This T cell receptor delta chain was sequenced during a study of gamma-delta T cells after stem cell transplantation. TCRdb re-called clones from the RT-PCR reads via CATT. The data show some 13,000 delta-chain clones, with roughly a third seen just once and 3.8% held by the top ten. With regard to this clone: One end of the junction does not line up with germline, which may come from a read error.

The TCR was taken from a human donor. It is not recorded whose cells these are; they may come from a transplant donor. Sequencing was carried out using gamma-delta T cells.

CDR3 coding DNA: TGTGCCTGTCACACCGTTAGGGGATACAACTCCTGGGACACCCGACAGATGTTTTTC. Amino acids: CACHTVRGYNSWDTRQMFF. The chain is built from TRDV2 and TRDJ3; TRDD3 matches at 8 bases. The CDR3 spans 19 residues. CDR1 and CDR2 (germline): GEAIGNYY, EKD.